This section outlines one T cell receptor beta chain sequence together with its context. Produced via immunoSEQ multiplex PCR; TCRdb's table is partial and in-frame only. The data hold around 620,000 clones, with approximately 95% observed a single time. This entry belongs to a study of shared clonotypes between healthy human individuals. Terminally differentiated effector memory CD45RA+ cells were excluded from the naive CD8 cells, which were CD45RO-negative and positively selected for CCR7. After removal of 0 bases from V and 0 bases from J, the junction contained 2 bases not matched to a gene. The CDR3 covers 17 residues. The germline V gene encodes CDR1 MDHEN and CDR2 SYDVKM.

The sequenced material came from naive CD8+ T cells sorted from blood. The clonotype originates from a woman in her twenties or thirties in good health. The gene calls are TRBV28 and TRBJ1-5, with 10 bases identical to TRBD1. CDR3 loop: CASSLWDRGYSNQPQHF. CDR3 sequence (DNA): TGTGCCAGCAGTTTATGGGACAGGGGGTATAGCAATCAGCCCCAGCATTTT.